The TCR beta chain under discussion was sequenced for a study of T cell responses to AZD1222 COVID-19 vaccine. Note on this clone: Its antigen is unidentified.

Germline CDR1 is SGHNT and CDR2 is YENEEA. This CDR3 comprises 15 residues. The V gene end was trimmed by 5 bases and the J gene end by 0 bases; junction bases not matched to a gene: 3. Regarding the study as a whole: Only a handful of individuals given AZD1222 were seropositive at baseline. Spike-specific TCR breadth and depth went up after people got two AZD1222 doses.

Generated by immunoSEQ multiplex PCR, the TCRdb table keeps only in-frame clones and is missing some. The sample lists around 78,000 clones; 70% to 85% were seen once. The TCR was taken from an adult in good health. This sequence joins TRBV11-3 and TRBJ1-3, with TRBD1 matching over 8 bases. This specimen was peripheral blood, taken on day 0 of AZD1222 vaccination. CDR3 amino acids: CASSTGQGSGNTIYF. The CDR3 region has the DNA TGTGCCAGCAGCACCGGACAGGGCTCTGGAAACACCATATATTTT.